This T cell receptor beta chain came from a study of patients and donors after allogeneic stem cell transplantation. Germline CDR1 reads LGHNA; CDR2 reads YSLEER. The CDR3 sequence is 16 residues long. V shed 1 base, J shed 6 bases, and the junction held 10 bases outside the gene matches. TCRdb processed the RT-PCR reads anew with MiXCR; each CDR3 protein has one entry. The table includes about 150,000 distinct CDR3 sequences, approximately 40% detected once. The gene calls are TRBV4-3 and TRBJ2-3; TRBD2 matches 7 bases. The source is a human donor who was either an allogeneic HSCT recipient or a stem cell or donor lymphocyte infusion donor (not recorded which). It is not recorded whose cells these are; they may come from a transplant donor. Input material: blood, either unsorted or a sorted T cell fraction (not recorded which). CDR3 sequence reads: CASSQAPSGVWDTQYF. The CDR3 coding sequence is TGCGCCAGCAGCCAAGCTCCGAGCGGGGTTTGGGATACGCAGTATTTT.